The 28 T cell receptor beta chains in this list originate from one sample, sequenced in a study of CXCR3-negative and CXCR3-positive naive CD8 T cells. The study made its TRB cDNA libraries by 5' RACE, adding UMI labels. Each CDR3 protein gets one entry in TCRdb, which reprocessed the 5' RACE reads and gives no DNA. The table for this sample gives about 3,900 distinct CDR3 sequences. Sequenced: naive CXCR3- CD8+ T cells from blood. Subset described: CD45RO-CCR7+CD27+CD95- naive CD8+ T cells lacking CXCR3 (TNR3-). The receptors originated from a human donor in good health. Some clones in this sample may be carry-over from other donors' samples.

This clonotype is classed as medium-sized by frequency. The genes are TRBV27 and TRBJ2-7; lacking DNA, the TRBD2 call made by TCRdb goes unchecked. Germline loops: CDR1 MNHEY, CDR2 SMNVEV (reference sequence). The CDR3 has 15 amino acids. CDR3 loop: CASSSLRGVSYEQYF.

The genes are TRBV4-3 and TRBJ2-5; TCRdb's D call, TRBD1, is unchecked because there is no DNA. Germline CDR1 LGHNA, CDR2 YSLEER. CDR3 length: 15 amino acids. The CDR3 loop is CASSQEGGLQETQYF.

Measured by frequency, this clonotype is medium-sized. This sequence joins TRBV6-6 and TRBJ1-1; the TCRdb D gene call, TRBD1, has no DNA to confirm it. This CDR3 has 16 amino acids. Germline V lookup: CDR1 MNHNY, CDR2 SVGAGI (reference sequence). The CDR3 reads CASFGVGRRMNTEAFF.

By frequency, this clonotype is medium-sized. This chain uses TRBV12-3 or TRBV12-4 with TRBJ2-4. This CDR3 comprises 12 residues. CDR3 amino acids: CASSLNGNIQYF.

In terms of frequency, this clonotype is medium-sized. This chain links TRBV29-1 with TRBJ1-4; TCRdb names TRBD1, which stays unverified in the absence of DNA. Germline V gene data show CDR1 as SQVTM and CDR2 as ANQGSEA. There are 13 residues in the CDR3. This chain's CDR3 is CSAVTGGSEKLFF.

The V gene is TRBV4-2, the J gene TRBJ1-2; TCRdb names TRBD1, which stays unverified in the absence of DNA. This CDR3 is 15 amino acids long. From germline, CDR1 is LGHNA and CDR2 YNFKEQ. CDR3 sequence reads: CASSQTGGSGYGYTF.

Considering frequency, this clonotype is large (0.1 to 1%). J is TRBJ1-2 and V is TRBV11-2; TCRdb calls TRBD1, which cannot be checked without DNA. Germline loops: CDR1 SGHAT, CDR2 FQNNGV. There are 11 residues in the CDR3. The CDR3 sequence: CASSQGNGYTF.

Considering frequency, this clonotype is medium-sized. CDR3 sequence reads: CASSSLGGQAYEQYF. V usage is TRBV7-8 and J usage is TRBJ2-7; TCRdb's assignment of TRBD1 cannot be checked, as there is no DNA. The CDR3 is made up of 15 amino acids. The germline V gene has CDR1 SGHVS and CDR2 FQNEAQ.

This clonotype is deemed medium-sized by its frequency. The CDR3 is CASSYSRLGNTGELFF. This chain connects TRBV6-2 or TRBV6-3 to TRBJ2-2; TCRdb's D gene call, TRBD2, goes unchecked for lack of DNA. The length of the CDR3 is 16 residues. CDR1 is MNHEY, CDR2 SVGEGT, per germline.

The CDR3 protein is CASSYSQKLAGTGNEQFF. The V call is TRBV6-2 or TRBV6-3, the J call TRBJ2-1; checking the TCRdb D call of TRBD2 is not possible without DNA. Germline V gene lookup returns CDR1 MNHEY and CDR2 SVGEGT. The length of the CDR3 is 18 residues.

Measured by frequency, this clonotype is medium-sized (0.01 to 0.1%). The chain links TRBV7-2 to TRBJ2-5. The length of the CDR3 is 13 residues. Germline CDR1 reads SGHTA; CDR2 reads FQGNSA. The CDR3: CASSLGSQETQYF.

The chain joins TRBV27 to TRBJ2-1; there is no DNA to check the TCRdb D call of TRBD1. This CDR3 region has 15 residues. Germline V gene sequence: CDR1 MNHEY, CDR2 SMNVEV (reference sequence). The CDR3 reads CASSPTTGFDNEQFF.

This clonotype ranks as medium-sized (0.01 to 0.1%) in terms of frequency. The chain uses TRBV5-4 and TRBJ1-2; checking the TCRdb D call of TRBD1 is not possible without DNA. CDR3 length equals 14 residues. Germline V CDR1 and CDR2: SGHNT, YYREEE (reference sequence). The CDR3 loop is CASSQTGTLYGYTF.

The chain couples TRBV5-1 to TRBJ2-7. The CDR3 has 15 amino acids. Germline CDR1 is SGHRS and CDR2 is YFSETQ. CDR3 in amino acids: CASSFGVGSSYEQYF.

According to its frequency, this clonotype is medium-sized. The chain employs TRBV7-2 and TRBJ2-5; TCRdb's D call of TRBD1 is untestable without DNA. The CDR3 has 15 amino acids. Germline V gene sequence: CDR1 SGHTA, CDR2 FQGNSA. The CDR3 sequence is CASSDLGGIQETQYF.

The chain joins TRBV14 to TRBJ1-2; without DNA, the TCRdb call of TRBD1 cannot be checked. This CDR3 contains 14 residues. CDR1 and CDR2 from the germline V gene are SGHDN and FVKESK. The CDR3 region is CASSQKGGSYGYTF.

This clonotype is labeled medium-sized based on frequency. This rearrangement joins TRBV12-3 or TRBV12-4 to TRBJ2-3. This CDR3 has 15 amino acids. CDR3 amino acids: CASSFFGTTTDTQYF.

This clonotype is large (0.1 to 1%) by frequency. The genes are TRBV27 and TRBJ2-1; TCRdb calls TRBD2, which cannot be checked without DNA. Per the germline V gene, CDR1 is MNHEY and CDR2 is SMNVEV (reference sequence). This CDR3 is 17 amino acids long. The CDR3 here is CASSPSGLAVLYNEQFF.

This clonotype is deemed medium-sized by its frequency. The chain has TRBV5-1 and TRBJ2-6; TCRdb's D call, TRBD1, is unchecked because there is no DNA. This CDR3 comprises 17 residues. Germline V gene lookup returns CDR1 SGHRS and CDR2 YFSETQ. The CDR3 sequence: CASSAGKGASGANVLTF.

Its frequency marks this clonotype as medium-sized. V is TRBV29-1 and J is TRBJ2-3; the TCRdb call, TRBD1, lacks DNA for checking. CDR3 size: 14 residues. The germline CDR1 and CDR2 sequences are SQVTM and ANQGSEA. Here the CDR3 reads CSAPQGLNTDTQYF.

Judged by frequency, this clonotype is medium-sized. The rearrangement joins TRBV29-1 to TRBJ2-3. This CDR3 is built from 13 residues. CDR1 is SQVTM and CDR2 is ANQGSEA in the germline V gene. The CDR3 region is CSVDNPSTDTQYF.

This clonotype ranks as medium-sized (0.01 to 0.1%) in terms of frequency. CDR3 protein: CASSVWPGANTEAFF. This sequence joins TRBV9 and TRBJ1-1; TCRdb reports TRBD1, a call that lacks DNA to check it against. CDR1 is SGDLS and CDR2 is YYNGEE in the germline V gene. The CDR3 runs to 15 residues.

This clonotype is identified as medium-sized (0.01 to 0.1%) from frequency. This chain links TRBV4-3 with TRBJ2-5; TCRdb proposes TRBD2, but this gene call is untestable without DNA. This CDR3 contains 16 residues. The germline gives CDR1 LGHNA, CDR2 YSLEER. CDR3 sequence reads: CASSPRAGGRLETQYF.

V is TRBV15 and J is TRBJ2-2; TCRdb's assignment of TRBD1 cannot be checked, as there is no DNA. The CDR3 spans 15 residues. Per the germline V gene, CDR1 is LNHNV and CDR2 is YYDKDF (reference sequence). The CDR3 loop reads CATSPQGQGFGELFF.

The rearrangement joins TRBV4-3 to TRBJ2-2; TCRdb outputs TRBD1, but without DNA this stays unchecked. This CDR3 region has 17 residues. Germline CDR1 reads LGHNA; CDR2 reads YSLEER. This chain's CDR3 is CASSQEGRGLDTGELFF.

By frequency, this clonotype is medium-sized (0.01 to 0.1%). CDR3 in amino acids: CASSPRGAKNIQYF. The genes are TRBV7-6 and TRBJ2-4; the TCRdb D gene call, TRBD1, has no DNA to confirm it. The CDR3 has 14 residues. Germline V gives CDR1 SGHVS, CDR2 FNYEAQ.

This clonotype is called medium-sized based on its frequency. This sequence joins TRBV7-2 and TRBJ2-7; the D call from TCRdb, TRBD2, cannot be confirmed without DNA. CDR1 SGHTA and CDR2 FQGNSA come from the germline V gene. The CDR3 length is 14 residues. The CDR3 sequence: CASSLDLVGGEQYF. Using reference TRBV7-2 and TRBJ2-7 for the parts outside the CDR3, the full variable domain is GAGVSQSPSNKVTEKGKDVELRCDPISGHTALYWYRQSLGQGLEFLIYFQGNSAPDKSGLPSDRFSAERTGGSVSTLTIQRTQQEDSAVYLCASSLDLVGGEQYFGPGTRLTVT.

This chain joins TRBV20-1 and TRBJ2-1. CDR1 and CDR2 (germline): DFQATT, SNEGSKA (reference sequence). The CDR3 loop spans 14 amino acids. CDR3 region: CSARIPSGYNEQFF.